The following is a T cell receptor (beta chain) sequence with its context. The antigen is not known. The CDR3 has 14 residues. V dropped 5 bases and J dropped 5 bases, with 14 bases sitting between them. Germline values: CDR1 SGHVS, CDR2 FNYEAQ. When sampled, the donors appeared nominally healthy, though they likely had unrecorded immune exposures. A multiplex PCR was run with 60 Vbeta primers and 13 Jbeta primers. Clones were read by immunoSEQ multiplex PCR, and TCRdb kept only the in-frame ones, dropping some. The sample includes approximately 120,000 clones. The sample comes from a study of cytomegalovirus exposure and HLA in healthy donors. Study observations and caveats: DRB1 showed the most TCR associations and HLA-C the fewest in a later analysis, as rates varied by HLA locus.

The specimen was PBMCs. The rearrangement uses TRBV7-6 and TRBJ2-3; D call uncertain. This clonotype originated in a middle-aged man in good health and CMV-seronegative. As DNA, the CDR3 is TGTGCCAGCAGCCTTCTGACATGGCGAGATACGCAGTATTTT. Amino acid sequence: CASSLLTWRDTQYF.